The clone carrying this T cell receptor beta chain showed up just a few times. Its antigen is not identified. CDR1 MDHEN and CDR2 SYDVKM come from the germline V gene. The CDR3 runs 14 residues. Trimming took 2 bases from V and 1 from J; bases not matched to a gene: 1. PCR employed 60 Vbeta and 13 Jbeta primers. The repertoire was sequenced with immunoSEQ multiplex PCR; TCRdb's copy has only in-frame clones and lacks some. The sample records 250,000 to 350,000 clones, about nine tenths being singletons. This specimen belongs to a study of cytomegalovirus exposure and HLA in healthy donors. Study-wide results and limits: About 87% or about 30% of the time was how often most TCR beta V segments were productive, according to an earlier analysis.

Sampled while nominally healthy, donors likely had unrecorded immune exposures. The chain recombines TRBV28 with TRBJ2-7, with 8 bases matching TRBD1. The receptor's source is a man in his forties in good health and CMV-seropositive. The sequencing input was PBMCs. The CDR3 reads CASSLGTGSYEQYF. The CDR3 DNA follows: TGTGCCAGCAGTTTAGGGACAGGTTCCTACGAGCAGTACTTC.